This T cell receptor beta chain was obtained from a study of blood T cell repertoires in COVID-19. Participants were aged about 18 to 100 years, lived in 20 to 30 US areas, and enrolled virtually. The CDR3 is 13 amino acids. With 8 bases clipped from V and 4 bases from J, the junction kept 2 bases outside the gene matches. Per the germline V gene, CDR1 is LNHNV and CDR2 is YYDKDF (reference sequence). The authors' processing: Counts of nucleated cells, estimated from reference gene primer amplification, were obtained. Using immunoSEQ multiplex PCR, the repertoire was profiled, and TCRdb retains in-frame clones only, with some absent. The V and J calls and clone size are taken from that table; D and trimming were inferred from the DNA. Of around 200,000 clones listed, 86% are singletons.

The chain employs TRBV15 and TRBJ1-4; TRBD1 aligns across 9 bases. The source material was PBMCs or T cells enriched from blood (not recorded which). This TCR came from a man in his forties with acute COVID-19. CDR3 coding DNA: TGTGCCACCCGGACAGGGGATAATGAAAAACTGTTTTTT. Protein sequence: CATRTGDNEKLFF.